A selection of T cell receptor beta chains follows, all from one sample in a study of blood T cell repertoires in COVID-19. Clones were read by immunoSEQ multiplex PCR, and TCRdb kept only the in-frame ones, dropping some. The repertoire holds roughly 240,000 clones, with 75% to 90% as singletons. Material for sequencing was PBMCs or T cells enriched from blood (not recorded which). These receptors were obtained from a man aged 50 to 60 who had been exposed to COVID-19. Both conserved end residues are part of each CDR3. The D gene is left open where the match is weak. Size values are once, few and many counts, or a class for expanded clones, and some rows have none.

j_gene | len | v_gene | d_gene | abundance | CDR3nt | CDR3aa
TRBJ2-2 | 15 | TRBV18 | NA | NA | TGTGCCAGCTCACCACGGACAGCGAACACCGGGGAGCTGTTTTTT | CASSPRTANTGELFF
TRBJ2-5 | 14 | TRBV6-1 | NA | NA | TGTGCCAGCAGTGAAGACAGGGTTCGAGAGACCCAGTACTTC | CASSEDRVRETQYF
TRBJ1-1 | 15 | TRBV27 | NA | NA | TGTGCCAGCAGTCCTTACTGGGGGGGCCCCACTGAAGCTTTCTTT | CASSPYWGGPTEAFF
TRBJ2-1 | 17 | TRBV3-1/TRBV3-2 | TRBD1 | NA | TGTGCCAGCAGCCCCACCGGGACAGGGTGGGGTAATAGTGAGCAGTTCTTC | CASSPTGTGWGNSEQFF
TRBJ1-1 | 11 | TRBV19 | TRBD1 | NA | TGTGCCACCACAGGGGCTACTGAAGCTTTCTTT | CATTGATEAFF
TRBJ1-5 | 15 | TRBV7-2 | NA | few | TGTGCCAGCAGCTTATTAGCTATGGCGAATCAGCCCCAGCATTTT | CASSLLAMANQPQHF
TRBJ2-3 | 16 | TRBV18 | TRBD2 | NA | TGTGCCAGCTCAAGATATCCGGGAGGGACCACAGATACGCAGTATTTT | CASSRYPGGTTDTQYF
TRBJ1-3 | 14 | TRBV6-5 | NA | NA | TGTGCCAGCAATACAGGTGGCTCTGGAAACACCATATATTTT | CASNTGGSGNTIYF
TRBJ1-5 | 17 | TRBV6-1 | TRBD1 | NA | TGTGCCAGCAGTGGGACAGGGGGGCGAGGTAGCAATCAGCCCCAGCATTTT | CASSGTGGRGSNQPQHF
TRBJ1-1 | 16 | TRBV12-5 | NA | NA | TGTGCTAGTGGTTCGATACTTCAGGACGGGGGTACTGAAGCTTTCTTT | CASGSILQDGGTEAFF
TRBJ2-7 | 15 | TRBV18 | NA | NA | TGTGCCAGCTCACCGTCATCCGCTATCTCCTACGAGCAGTACTTC | CASSPSSAISYEQYF
TRBJ2-1 | 15 | TRBV18 | NA | NA | TGTGCCAGCTCACCAGAACGGGGCTCCTACAATGAGCAGTTCTTC | CASSPERGSYNEQFF
TRBJ2-5 | 14 | TRBV7-3 | TRBD1 | few | TGTGCCAGCAGCCCGACAGGGCTCCAAGAGACCCAGTACTTC | CASSPTGLQETQYF
TRBJ2-2 | 16 | TRBV9 | TRBD1 | NA | TGTGCCAGCAGCGTATCCCAGGGGGCAGAGTCCGGGGAGCTGTTTTTT | CASSVSQGAESGELFF
TRBJ1-5 | 15 | TRBV18 | NA | NA | TGTGCCAGCTCACCCCAGGGGTCAGGCAATCAGCCCCAGCATTTT | CASSPQGSGNQPQHF
TRBJ2-3 | 17 | TRBV7-3 | TRBD2 | NA | TGTGCCAGCAGCTTCGGGAGGGGCGGGACCAGCACAGATACGCAGTATTTT | CASSFGRGGTSTDTQYF
TRBJ1-1 | 15 | TRBV27 | TRBD1 | NA | TGTGCCAGCAGAATTAACAGGGGACAGCAAATAGAAGCTTTCTTT | CASRINRGQQIEAFF
TRBJ2-7 | 15 | TRBV7-2 | NA | NA | TGTGCCAGCAGCTATCGGGCAGGAGGGACCTACGAGCAGTACTTC | CASSYRAGGTYEQYF
TRBJ1-6 | 15 | TRBV5-5 | TRBD1 | NA | TGTGCCAGCAGATCGGGACAGACCCGTAATTCACCCCTCCACTTT | CASRSGQTRNSPLHF
TRBJ2-3 | 12 | TRBV12-3/TRBV12-4 | TRBD2 | NA | TGTGCCAGCAGTCTGGGACTAGTCGGGCAGTATTTT | CASSLGLVGQYF
TRBJ1-4 | 15 | TRBV7-2 | NA | NA | TGTGCCAGCAGCCTACAGGGTCAAACTAATGAAAAACTGTTTTTT | CASSLQGQTNEKLFF
TRBJ1-1 | 12 | TRBV28 | NA | NA | TGTGCCAGCAGCGTAACCGGGACTGAAGCTTTCTTT | CASSVTGTEAFF
TRBJ1-2 | 15 | TRBV15 | TRBD1 | NA | TGTGCCACCAGCTCACCCAACAGGGGAAACTATGGCTACACCTTC | CATSSPNRGNYGYTF
TRBJ1-1 | 15 | TRBV28 | TRBD1 | NA | TGTGCCAGCACCGGACAGGGCCTCATGAACACTGAAGCTTTCTTT | CASTGQGLMNTEAFF
TRBJ2-1 | 16 | TRBV5-1 | NA | NA | TGCGCCAGCAGCTTGGCTTTAGGGGGAGCCGGTAATGAGCAGTTCTTC | CASSLALGGAGNEQFF
TRBJ2-1 | 17 | TRBV3-1/TRBV3-2 | TRBD2 | NA | TGTGCCAGCAGCCAACCGACTAGCGGGGGCTCCTACAATGAGCAGTTCTTC | CASSQPTSGGSYNEQFF
TRBJ2-5 | 13 | TRBV28 | NA | NA | TGTGCCAGCAGTTTAGGACTCGTCGAGACCCAGTACTTC | CASSLGLVETQYF
TRBJ2-5 | 15 | TRBV20-1 | TRBD2 | NA | TGCAGTGCTAGTAAACTAGCGGGAGGAGGTGAGACCCAGTACTTC | CSASKLAGGGETQYF
TRBJ1-1 | 14 | TRBV2 | TRBD1 | NA | TGTGCCAGCAGTCAAGGGGGCAGCCACACTGAAGCTTTCTTT | CASSQGGSHTEAFF
TRBJ1-5 | 16 | TRBV27 | NA | NA | TGTGCCAGCAGTGGGGACCGACATGGGAGGGATCAGCCCCAGCATTTT | CASSGDRHGRDQPQHF
TRBJ1-1 | 17 | TRBV5-5 | TRBD1 | NA | TGTGCCACCGGACAGGGCGATTTAAGGAGTTGGGACACTGAAGCTTTCTTT | CATGQGDLRSWDTEAFF
TRBJ2-7 | 14 | TRBV20-1 | NA | NA | TGCAGTGCTAGTGGCGCAGGGCGCTTCTACGAGCAGTACTTC | CSASGAGRFYEQYF
TRBJ2-3 | 15 | TRBV6-5 | TRBD2 | NA | TGTGCCAGCAGTTCACCTAGCGGGACCACAGATACGCAGTATTTT | CASSSPSGTTDTQYF
TRBJ2-2 | 16 | TRBV18 | TRBD2 | NA | TGTGCCAGCTCACGGTCTTTTAGCGGGGCCTTCGGGGAGCTGTTTTTT | CASSRSFSGAFGELFF
TRBJ2-5 | 14 | TRBV3-1/TRBV3-2 | NA | NA | TGTGCCAGCAGCCAAGTAGCGGAGGTCGAGACCCAGTACTTC | CASSQVAEVETQYF
TRBJ2-1 | 16 | TRBV7-7 | TRBD2 | NA | TGTGCTAGCAGCTTAGCGGGACTAGCGGGTTACAATGAGCAGTTCTTC | CASSLAGLAGYNEQFF
TRBJ2-5 | 15 | TRBV18 | TRBD1 | NA | TGTGCCAGCTCACCATCGACAGGGGGACGAGAGACCCAGTACTTC | CASSPSTGGRETQYF
TRBJ1-5 | 18 | TRBV10-2 | TRBD1 | NA | TGCGCCAGCAGTGAGCCCCGATTGGGACAGGGGGTAAATCAGCCCCAGCATTTT | CASSEPRLGQGVNQPQHF
TRBJ2-3 | 14 | TRBV28 | NA | NA | TGTGCCAGCAGGCCCCGGGGAGGCACAGATACGCAGTATTTT | CASRPRGGTDTQYF
TRBJ2-3 | 17 | TRBV5-1 | TRBD2 | NA | TGCGCCAGCAGCCCGGTCCCGGGACTAGCGGGAGCAGATACGCAGTATTTT | CASSPVPGLAGADTQYF
TRBJ2-3 | 15 | TRBV30 | NA | NA | TGTGCCTGGAGTGTACGAGGCTTGAGTACAGATACGCAGTATTTT | CAWSVRGLSTDTQYF
TRBJ1-3 | 14 | TRBV28 | NA | NA | TGTGCCAGCAGTCCGCGGACAGCTGGAAACACCATATATTTT | CASSPRTAGNTIYF
TRBJ2-7 | 14 | TRBV5-1 | TRBD1 | NA | TGCGCCAGCAGCATGGGACAGGGGGGCTACGAGCAGTACTTC | CASSMGQGGYEQYF
TRBJ2-3 | 16 | TRBV24-1 | TRBD1 | NA | TGTGCCACCAGTGGGGGACAGGGAGCTAGCACAGATACGCAGTATTTT | CATSGGQGASTDTQYF
TRBJ2-4 | 15 | TRBV4-1 | TRBD2 | NA | TGCGCCAGCAGCCAAGAGGCGGGAGGACTGGGCATTCAGTACTTC | CASSQEAGGLGIQYF
TRBJ1-1 | 13 | TRBV10-3 | NA | NA | TGTGCCATCAGTGAGACAGTCCGGACTGAAGCTTTCTTT | CAISETVRTEAFF
TRBJ1-3 | 16 | TRBV7-9 | NA | once | TGTGCCAGCAGCCCGACCGGGGGGGCGCGTGGAAACACCATATATTTT | CASSPTGGARGNTIYF
TRBJ2-1 | 16 | TRBV3-1/TRBV3-2 | TRBD2 | NA | TGTGCCAGCAGCCAAGACCTCGCGGGAGGAGAAAATGAGCAGTTCTTC | CASSQDLAGGENEQFF
TRBJ2-3 | 14 | TRBV5-1 | TRBD1 | NA | TGCGCCAGTTCAGGACAGGGCAGCACAGATACGCAGTATTTT | CASSGQGSTDTQYF
TRBJ2-3 | 15 | TRBV5-1 | NA | NA | TGCGCCAGCAGCCAGATACAGGTCAGCACAGATACGCAGTATTTT | CASSQIQVSTDTQYF
TRBJ2-7 | 14 | TRBV6-2/TRBV6-3 | TRBD1 | NA | TGTGCCAGCAGTTTTCACAGGGGGCGTATGGAGCAGTACTTC | CASSFHRGRMEQYF